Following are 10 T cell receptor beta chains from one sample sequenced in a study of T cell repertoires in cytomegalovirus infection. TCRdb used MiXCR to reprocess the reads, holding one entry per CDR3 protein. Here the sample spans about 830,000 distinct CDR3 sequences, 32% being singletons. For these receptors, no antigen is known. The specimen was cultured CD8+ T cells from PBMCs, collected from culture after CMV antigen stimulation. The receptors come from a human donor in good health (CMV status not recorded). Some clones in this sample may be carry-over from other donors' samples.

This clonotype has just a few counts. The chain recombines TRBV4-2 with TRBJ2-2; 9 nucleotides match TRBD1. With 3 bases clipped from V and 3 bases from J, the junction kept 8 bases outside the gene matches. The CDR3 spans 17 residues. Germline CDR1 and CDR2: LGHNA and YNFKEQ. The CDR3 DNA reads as TGTGCCAGCAGCCATTCGCTAGGACAGGGGTACACCGGGGAGCTGTTTTTT. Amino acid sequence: CASSHSLGQGYTGELFF.

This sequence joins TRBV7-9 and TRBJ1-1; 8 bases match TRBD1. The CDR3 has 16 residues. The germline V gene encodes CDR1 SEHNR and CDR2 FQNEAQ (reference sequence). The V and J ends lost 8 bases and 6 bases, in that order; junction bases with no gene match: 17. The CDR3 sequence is CASRAGTGVTGAEAFF. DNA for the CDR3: TGTGCCAGCCGCGCCGGGACAGGCGTGACCGGGGCTGAAGCTTTCTTT.

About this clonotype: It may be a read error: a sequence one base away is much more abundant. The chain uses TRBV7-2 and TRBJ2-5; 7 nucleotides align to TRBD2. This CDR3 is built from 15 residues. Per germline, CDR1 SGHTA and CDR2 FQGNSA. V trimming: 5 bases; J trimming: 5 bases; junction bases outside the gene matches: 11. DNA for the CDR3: TGTGCCAGCAGCAGTTCGGGAGGAGTCGGGGAGACCCAGTACTTC. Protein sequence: CASSSSGGVGETQYF.

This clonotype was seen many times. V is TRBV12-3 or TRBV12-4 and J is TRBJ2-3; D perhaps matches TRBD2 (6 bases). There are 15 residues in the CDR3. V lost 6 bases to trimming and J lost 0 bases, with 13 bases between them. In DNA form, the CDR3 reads TGTGCCAGCAGGCAGGGACTGTCTAGCACAGATACGCAGTATTTT. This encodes CASRQGLSSTDTQYF.

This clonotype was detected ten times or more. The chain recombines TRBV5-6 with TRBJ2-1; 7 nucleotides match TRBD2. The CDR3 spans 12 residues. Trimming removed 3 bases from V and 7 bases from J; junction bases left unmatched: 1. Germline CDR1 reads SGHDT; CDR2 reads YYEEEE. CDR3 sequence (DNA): TGTGCCAGCAGCTCCGGGGGGAATGAGCAGTTCTTC. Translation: CASSSGGNEQFF. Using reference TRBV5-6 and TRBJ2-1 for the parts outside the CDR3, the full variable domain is DAGVTQSPTHLIKTRGQQVTLRCSPKSGHDTVSWYQQALGQGPQFIFQYYEEEERQRGNFPDRFSGHQFPNYSSELNVNALLLGDSALYLCASSSGGNEQFFGPGTRLTVL.

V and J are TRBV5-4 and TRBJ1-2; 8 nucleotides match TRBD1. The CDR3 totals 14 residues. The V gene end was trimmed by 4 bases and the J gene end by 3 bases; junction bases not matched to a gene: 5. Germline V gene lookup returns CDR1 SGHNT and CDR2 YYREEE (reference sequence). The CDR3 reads CASSAGGADYGYTF. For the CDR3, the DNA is TGTGCCAGCAGCGCAGGGGGCGCGGACTATGGCTACACCTTC.

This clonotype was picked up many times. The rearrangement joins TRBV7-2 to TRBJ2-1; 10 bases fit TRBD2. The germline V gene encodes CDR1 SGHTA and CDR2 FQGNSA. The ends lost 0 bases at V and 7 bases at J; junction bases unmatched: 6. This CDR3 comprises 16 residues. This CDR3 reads CASSLARSGGGNEQFF. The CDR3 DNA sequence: TGTGCCAGCAGCTTAGCGAGGAGCGGGGGGGGGAATGAGCAGTTCTTC.

The CDR3 DNA is TGTGCCAGTAGCCTGGGACAGGGGCAAATGGGAAATCAGCCCCAGCATTTT. Translating it yields CASSLGQGQMGNQPQHF. The chain combines TRBV19 with TRBJ1-5, with 10 bases identical to TRBD1. CDR1 and CDR2 (germline): LNHDA, SQIVND (reference sequence). The CDR3 loop spans 17 amino acids. The J segment lost 4 bases and the V segment lost 6 bases, leaving 12 bases of the junction unmatched.

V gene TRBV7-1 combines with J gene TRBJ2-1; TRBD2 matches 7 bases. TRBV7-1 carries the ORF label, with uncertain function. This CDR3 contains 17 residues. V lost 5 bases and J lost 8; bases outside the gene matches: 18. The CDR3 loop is CASSPRGAGELWYEQFF. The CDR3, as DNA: TGTGCCAGCAGCCCCCGAGGCGCGGGGGAGTTATGGTATGAGCAGTTCTTC.

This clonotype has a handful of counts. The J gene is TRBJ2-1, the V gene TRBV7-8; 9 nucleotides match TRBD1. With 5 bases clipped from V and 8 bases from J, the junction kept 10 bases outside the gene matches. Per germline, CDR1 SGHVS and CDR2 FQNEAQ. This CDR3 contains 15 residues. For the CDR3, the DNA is TGTGCCAGCAGCCGACGGACAGGGGTCAATCATGAGCAGTTCTTC. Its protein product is CASSRRTGVNHEQFF.